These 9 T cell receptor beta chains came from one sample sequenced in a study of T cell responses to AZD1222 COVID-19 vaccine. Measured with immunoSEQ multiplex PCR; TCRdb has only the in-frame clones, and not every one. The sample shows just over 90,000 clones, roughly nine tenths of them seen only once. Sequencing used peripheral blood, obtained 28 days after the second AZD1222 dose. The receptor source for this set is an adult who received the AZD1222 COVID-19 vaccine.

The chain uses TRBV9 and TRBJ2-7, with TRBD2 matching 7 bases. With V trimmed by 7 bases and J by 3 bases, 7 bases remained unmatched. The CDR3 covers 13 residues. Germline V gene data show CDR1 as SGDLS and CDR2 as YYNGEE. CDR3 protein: CASSPGLLYEQYF. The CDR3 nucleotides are TGTGCCAGCTCCCCGGGACTACTCTACGAGCAGTACTTC.

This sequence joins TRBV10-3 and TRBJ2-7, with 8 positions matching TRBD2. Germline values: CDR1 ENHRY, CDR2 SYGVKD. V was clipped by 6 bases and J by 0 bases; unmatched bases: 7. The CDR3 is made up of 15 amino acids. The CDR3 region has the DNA TGTGCCATCAGCGTAGCGGGGCCAATCTCCTACGAGCAGTACTTC. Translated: CAISVAGPISYEQYF.

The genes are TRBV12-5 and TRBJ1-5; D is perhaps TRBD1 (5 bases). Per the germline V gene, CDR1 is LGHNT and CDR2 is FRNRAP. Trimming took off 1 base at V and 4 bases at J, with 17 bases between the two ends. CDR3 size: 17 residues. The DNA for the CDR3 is TGTGCTAGTGGTTTGGCTTCGTTGACAGCTTTTAATCAGCCCCAGCATTTT. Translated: CASGLASLTAFNQPQHF.

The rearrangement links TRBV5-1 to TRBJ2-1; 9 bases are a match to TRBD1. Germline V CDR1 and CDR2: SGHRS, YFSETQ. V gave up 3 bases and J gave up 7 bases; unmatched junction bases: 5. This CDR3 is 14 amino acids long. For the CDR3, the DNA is TGCGCCAGCAGCTCACAGGGGGCCGGGAATGAGCAGTTCTTC. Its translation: CASSSQGAGNEQFF.

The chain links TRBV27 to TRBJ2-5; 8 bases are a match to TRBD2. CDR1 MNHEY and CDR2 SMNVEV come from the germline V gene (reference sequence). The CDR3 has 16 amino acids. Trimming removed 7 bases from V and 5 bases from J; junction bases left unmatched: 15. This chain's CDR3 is CASTGLDSGGGETQYF. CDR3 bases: TGTGCCAGCACTGGACTGGACAGCGGGGGCGGGGAGACCCAGTACTTC.

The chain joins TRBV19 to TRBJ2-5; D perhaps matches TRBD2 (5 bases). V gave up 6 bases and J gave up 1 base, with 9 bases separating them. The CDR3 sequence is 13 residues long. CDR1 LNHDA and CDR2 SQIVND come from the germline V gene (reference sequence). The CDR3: CASRERVQETQYF. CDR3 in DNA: TGTGCCAGTAGGGAGAGGGTCCAAGAGACCCAGTACTTC.

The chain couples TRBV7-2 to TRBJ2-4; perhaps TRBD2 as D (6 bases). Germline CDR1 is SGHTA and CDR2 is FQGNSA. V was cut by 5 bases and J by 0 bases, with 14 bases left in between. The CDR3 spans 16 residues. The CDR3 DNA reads TGTGCCAGCAGCCCCTCGGGAGCGGAAGCCAAAAACATTCAGTACTTC. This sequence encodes CASSPSGAEAKNIQYF.

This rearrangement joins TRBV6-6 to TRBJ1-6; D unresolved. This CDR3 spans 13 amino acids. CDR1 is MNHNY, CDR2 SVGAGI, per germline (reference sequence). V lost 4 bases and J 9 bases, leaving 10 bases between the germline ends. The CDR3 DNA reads TGTGCCAGCAGTTCGAGAGGGAGTTCACCCCTCCACTTT. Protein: CASSSRGSSPLHF.

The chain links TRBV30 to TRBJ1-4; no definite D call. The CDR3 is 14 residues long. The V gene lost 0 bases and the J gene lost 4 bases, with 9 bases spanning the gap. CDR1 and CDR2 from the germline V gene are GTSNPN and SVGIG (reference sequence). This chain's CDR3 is CAWSVRQVNEKLFF. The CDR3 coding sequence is TGTGCCTGGAGTGTACGCCAGGTTAATGAAAAACTGTTTTTT.